The rows below give T cell receptor beta chains drawn from one sample of a study of shared clonotypes between healthy human individuals. The protocol was immunoSEQ multiplex PCR, while the TCRdb copy is restricted to in-frame clones and leaves out a portion. Among about 2.3 million clones listed, roughly 92% were seen once. The sample was naive CD4+ T cells from PBMCs. These receptors originate from a man in his late teens or twenties in good health. Some clones in this sample may be carry-over from other donors' samples. The CDR3 runs from the conserved cysteine through the conserved F or W. Each record gives: V gene, clone size, J gene, D gene, CDR3 DNA, CDR3 protein. A D gene is named only where the DNA matches it firmly. Size is stated for part of the rows, as once, few or many counts, or as a class when the clone is expanded.

V gene: TRBV2
clone size: .
J gene: TRBJ1-5
D gene: .
CDR3 DNA: TGTGCCAGCAGTGAATCGGGTTTTTGGAATCAGCCCCAGCATTTT
CDR3 protein: CASSESGFWNQPQHF

V gene: TRBV4-1
clone size: .
J gene: TRBJ2-5
D gene: .
CDR3 DNA: TGCGCCAGCAGCCAAGCAACGGGGAGTGTCGGCGAGACCCAGTACTTC
CDR3 protein: CASSQATGSVGETQYF

V gene: TRBV6-1
clone size: .
J gene: TRBJ2-7
D gene: TRBD2
CDR3 DNA: TGTGCCAGCCACCCTGTTAGCGGGGACTACGAGCAGTACTTC
CDR3 protein: CASHPVSGDYEQYF

V gene: TRBV18
clone size: .
J gene: TRBJ2-3
D gene: TRBD2
CDR3 DNA: TGTGCCAGCTCACCACCTAGCGGGAGATCAGTTATAGGTACGCAGTATTTT
CDR3 protein: CASSPPSGRSVIGTQYF

V gene: TRBV7-9
clone size: .
J gene: TRBJ1-5
D gene: TRBD1
CDR3 DNA: TGTGCCAGCAGGGGAACAGGACAGGGCATAACGCATTTT
CDR3 protein: CASRGTGQGITHF

V gene: TRBV4-1
clone size: .
J gene: TRBJ2-3
D gene: .
CDR3 DNA: TGCGCCAGCAGCCAGTGGACGGATAGAACAGATACGCAGTATTTT
CDR3 protein: CASSQWTDRTDTQYF

V gene: TRBV5-6
clone size: .
J gene: TRBJ2-3
D gene: .
CDR3 DNA: TGTGCCAGCACCCTAGGGTCCTTTACAGATACGCAGTATTTT
CDR3 protein: CASTLGSFTDTQYF

V gene: TRBV5-1
clone size: .
J gene: TRBJ2-7
D gene: TRBD1
CDR3 DNA: TGCGCCAGCAGCCTCGGTCCATCGGGACAGGGCTTCGAGCAGTACTTC
CDR3 protein: CASSLGPSGQGFEQYF

V gene: TRBV5-6
clone size: .
J gene: TRBJ2-3
D gene: .
CDR3 DNA: TGTGCCAGCAGCTTGAAGGTTCTAGCATCAAAGGCAGATACGCAGTATTTT
CDR3 protein: CASSLKVLASKADTQYF

V gene: TRBV19
clone size: .
J gene: TRBJ2-7
D gene: .
CDR3 DNA: TGTGCCAGTAGCCGACAGGAAAGCTCCTACGAGCAGTACTTC
CDR3 protein: CASSRQESSYEQYF

V gene: TRBV4-1
clone size: .
J gene: TRBJ1-4
D gene: .
CDR3 DNA: TGCGCCAGCAGCCAAGGCGGTCCTAATGAAAAACTGTTTTTT
CDR3 protein: CASSQGGPNEKLFF

V gene: TRBV6-1
clone size: .
J gene: TRBJ1-3
D gene: .
CDR3 DNA: TGTGCCAGCAGTGTATTACAGGGACCCACTGGAAACACCATATATTTT
CDR3 protein: CASSVLQGPTGNTIYF

V gene: TRBV19
clone size: .
J gene: TRBJ1-2
D gene: TRBD1
CDR3 DNA: TGTGCCAGTAGTCCCGGTGGGGACAGATCTTGGGGCTACACCTTC
CDR3 protein: CASSPGGDRSWGYTF

V gene: TRBV11-2
clone size: .
J gene: TRBJ2-7
D gene: .
CDR3 DNA: TGTGCCAGCAGCCAAACGGGGGGACAGTCTTTCTCCTACGAGCAGTACTTC
CDR3 protein: CASSQTGGQSFSYEQYF

V gene: TRBV28
clone size: once
J gene: TRBJ2-2
D gene: .
CDR3 DNA: TGTGCCAGCAGTCCTCCAAGCGGGCGCTCCGGGGAGCTGTTTTTT
CDR3 protein: CASSPPSGRSGELFF

V gene: TRBV9
clone size: .
J gene: TRBJ2-7
D gene: .
CDR3 DNA: TGTGCCAGCAGCGTAGGAGGGACATCCAGCTACGAGCAGTACTTC
CDR3 protein: CASSVGGTSSYEQYF

V gene: TRBV7-3
clone size: .
J gene: TRBJ2-5
D gene: TRBD1
CDR3 DNA: TGTGCCAGCAGCGAAAGGACAGGGGATCAAGAGACCCAGTACTTC
CDR3 protein: CASSERTGDQETQYF

V gene: TRBV27
clone size: .
J gene: TRBJ2-1
D gene: TRBD2
CDR3 DNA: TGTGCCAGCAGTTTATGGGGCGGGAGGGCCAATGAGCAGTTCTTC
CDR3 protein: CASSLWGGRANEQFF

V gene: TRBV14
clone size: .
J gene: TRBJ2-1
D gene: .
CDR3 DNA: TGTGCCAGCAGCCAAGACCTCCCGAATGAGCAGTTCTTC
CDR3 protein: CASSQDLPNEQFF

V gene: TRBV18
clone size: .
J gene: TRBJ1-1
D gene: .
CDR3 DNA: TGTGCCAGCTCACCACCAGGGAGGATGAACACTGAAGCTTTCTTT
CDR3 protein: CASSPPGRMNTEAFF

V gene: TRBV19
clone size: .
J gene: TRBJ2-1
D gene: TRBD1
CDR3 DNA: TGTGCCAGTAGCCTCCGGGACAGGGCCGACAATGAGCAGTTCTTC
CDR3 protein: CASSLRDRADNEQFF

V gene: TRBV5-1
clone size: .
J gene: TRBJ1-1
D gene: .
CDR3 DNA: TGCGCCAGCAGCTTGGAGTTTCCGAACACTGAAGCTTTCTTT
CDR3 protein: CASSLEFPNTEAFF

V gene: TRBV25-1
clone size: .
J gene: TRBJ2-7
D gene: TRBD1
CDR3 DNA: TGTGCCAGCAGCCGACAGGGGGCTATCTACGAGCAGTACTTC
CDR3 protein: CASSRQGAIYEQYF

V gene: TRBV2
clone size: .
J gene: TRBJ2-5
D gene: TRBD1
CDR3 DNA: TGTGCCACCGGGGTGGACAGGTGGGGGGAGACCCAGTACTTC
CDR3 protein: CATGVDRWGETQYF

V gene: TRBV9
clone size: .
J gene: TRBJ1-5
D gene: .
CDR3 DNA: TGTGCCAGCAGCGCCCCCTTTCCCGGGGGAGCTTATAGCAATCAGCCCCAGCATTTT
CDR3 protein: CASSAPFPGGAYSNQPQHF

V gene: TRBV27
clone size: .
J gene: TRBJ2-1
D gene: TRBD2
CDR3 DNA: TGTGCCAGCAGTTCATGGCGGGAGGGCCTAGATGAGCAGTTCTTC
CDR3 protein: CASSSWREGLDEQFF

V gene: TRBV28
clone size: .
J gene: TRBJ1-2
D gene: .
CDR3 DNA: TGTGCCAGCAGTGTGTCCAACAGTGCCTCCTATGGCTACACCTTC
CDR3 protein: CASSVSNSASYGYTF

V gene: TRBV7-8
clone size: .
J gene: TRBJ1-2
D gene: TRBD1
CDR3 DNA: TGTGCCAGCAGCCCCTGGACAGGGATCAACTATGGCTACACCTTC
CDR3 protein: CASSPWTGINYGYTF

V gene: TRBV7-9
clone size: few
J gene: TRBJ1-4
D gene: .
CDR3 DNA: TGTGCCAGCAGCTTATCCGCAATCCCAACCGGAAAACTGTTTTTT
CDR3 protein: CASSLSAIPTGKLFF

V gene: TRBV27
clone size: .
J gene: TRBJ1-5
D gene: TRBD1
CDR3 DNA: TGTGCCAGCAGTTTATGGTCGGACAGGGGTCGTCAGCCCCAGCATTTT
CDR3 protein: CASSLWSDRGRQPQHF

V gene: TRBV4-1
clone size: .
J gene: TRBJ1-4
D gene: TRBD1
CDR3 DNA: TGCGCCAGCAGCCCCGGGACAGTCGTCAATGAAAAACTGTTTTTT
CDR3 protein: CASSPGTVVNEKLFF

V gene: TRBV9
clone size: .
J gene: TRBJ2-2
D gene: .
CDR3 DNA: TGTGCCAGCAGCCCAAAAACAGTCGGCACCGGGGAGCTGTTTTTT
CDR3 protein: CASSPKTVGTGELFF

V gene: TRBV5-1
clone size: .
J gene: TRBJ2-7
D gene: TRBD2
CDR3 DNA: TGCGCCAGCAGCATCGGACTAGCGGTTAGGTACGAGCAGTACTTC
CDR3 protein: CASSIGLAVRYEQYF

V gene: TRBV4-3
clone size: .
J gene: TRBJ1-3
D gene: .
CDR3 DNA: TGCGCCAGCAGCCAAGAGTTAGGAGGCACCATATATTTT
CDR3 protein: CASSQELGGTIYF

V gene: TRBV27
clone size: .
J gene: TRBJ2-1
D gene: .
CDR3 DNA: TGTGCCAGCATAGGGTTTTCCGACAATTACAATGAGCAGTTCTTC
CDR3 protein: CASIGFSDNYNEQFF

V gene: TRBV6-1
clone size: .
J gene: TRBJ2-2
D gene: .
CDR3 DNA: TGTGCCAGCAGCAGGGGTATCGGGGAGCTGTTTTTT
CDR3 protein: CASSRGIGELFF

V gene: TRBV6-1
clone size: .
J gene: TRBJ2-5
D gene: TRBD2
CDR3 DNA: TGTGCCAGCAGTGACGGACTAGCCCGCAACTTC
CDR3 protein: CASSDGLARNF

V gene: TRBV5-1
clone size: .
J gene: TRBJ2-7
D gene: TRBD1
CDR3 DNA: TGCGCCAGCAGACAGGGGGCGGTTATCTCCTACGAGCAGTACTTC
CDR3 protein: CASRQGAVISYEQYF

V gene: TRBV7-8
clone size: .
J gene: TRBJ1-5
D gene: .
CDR3 DNA: TGTGCCAGCAGCTCTACAGGGAGAGGAAGCAATCAGCCCCAGCATTTT
CDR3 protein: CASSSTGRGSNQPQHF

V gene: TRBV11-2
clone size: .
J gene: TRBJ2-7
D gene: TRBD1
CDR3 DNA: TGTGCCAGCAGCTCCAGACCGTTTGGGACAGGGAACGAGCAGTACTTC
CDR3 protein: CASSSRPFGTGNEQYF

V gene: TRBV1
clone size: .
J gene: TRBJ2-1
D gene: .
CDR3 DNA: TGCACCAGCAGCCAAGATAGGACTCTTCGGACTAGCCGAGGTACCCATGAGCAGTTCTTC
CDR3 protein: CTSSQDRTLRTSRGTHEQFF

V gene: TRBV10-3
clone size: .
J gene: TRBJ2-3
D gene: TRBD2
CDR3 DNA: TGTGCCATCAGTGAGGGACTAGCGGTGGATACGCAGTATTTT
CDR3 protein: CAISEGLAVDTQYF

V gene: TRBV6-6
clone size: .
J gene: TRBJ2-1
D gene: .
CDR3 DNA: TGTGCCAGCAGTAGGGACACCTACTCCTACAATGAGCAGTTCTTC
CDR3 protein: CASSRDTYSYNEQFF

V gene: TRBV6-5
clone size: once
J gene: TRBJ2-5
D gene: .
CDR3 DNA: TGTGCCAGCAGGAACACGGGACACAGAATTGGGACCCAGTACTTC
CDR3 protein: CASRNTGHRIGTQYF

V gene: TRBV13
clone size: .
J gene: TRBJ1-4
D gene: TRBD1
CDR3 DNA: TGTGCCAGTCGGACAGGGCGAGAAAAACTGTTTTTT
CDR3 protein: CASRTGREKLFF

V gene: TRBV6-4
clone size: .
J gene: TRBJ2-3
D gene: .
CDR3 DNA: TGTGCCAGCAGTGAGGACCAAGGGGAAGGTACGCAGTATTTT
CDR3 protein: CASSEDQGEGTQYF

V gene: TRBV11-2
clone size: .
J gene: TRBJ2-5
D gene: .
CDR3 DNA: TGTGCCAGCAGCCCCAGGGTGGGCGGAGAGACCCAGTACTTC
CDR3 protein: CASSPRVGGETQYF

V gene: TRBV9
clone size: .
J gene: TRBJ1-2
D gene: .
CDR3 DNA: TGTGCCAGCAGCATGGACGGCAACTATGGCTACACCTTC
CDR3 protein: CASSMDGNYGYTF

V gene: TRBV28
clone size: .
J gene: TRBJ2-6
D gene: .
CDR3 DNA: TGTGCCAGCGGGCTCCACTTATCAGGGATCTCTGGGGCCAACGTCCTGACTTTC
CDR3 protein: CASGLHLSGISGANVLTF

V gene: TRBV5-1
clone size: .
J gene: TRBJ2-2
D gene: .
CDR3 DNA: TGCGCCAGCAGCTTGGGACCGAACACCGGGGAGCTGTTTTTT
CDR3 protein: CASSLGPNTGELFF

V gene: TRBV18
clone size: .
J gene: TRBJ2-7
D gene: TRBD1
CDR3 DNA: TGTGCCAGCTCACCAACAGGGGGCAGCGAGCAGTACTTC
CDR3 protein: CASSPTGGSEQYF

V gene: TRBV7-9
clone size: .
J gene: TRBJ2-3
D gene: .
CDR3 DNA: TGTGCCAGCAGCAAAGTCAGCACAGATACGCAGTATTTT
CDR3 protein: CASSKVSTDTQYF

V gene: TRBV7-3
clone size: .
J gene: TRBJ2-2
D gene: .
CDR3 DNA: TGTGCCAGCAGCACCAAGTCCCCCCGTACCGGGGAGCTGTTTTTT
CDR3 protein: CASSTKSPRTGELFF